These 24 T cell receptor beta chains originate from one sample sequenced in a study of glioma-infiltrating T cells. TCR alpha and beta CDR3 regions were amplified from RNA using iRepertoire nested multiplex PCR. TCRdb redid the calling of the multiplex PCR reads with MiXCR, one entry per CDR3 protein. The table lists 110,000 or so distinct CDR3 sequences, less than 30% of them singletons. Sequenced: glioma tissue, nonneoplastic brain tissue, or PBMCs (not recorded which). The receptors were gathered from a human donor with low-grade glioma or glioblastoma, undergoing nonglioma brain surgery, or in good health (not recorded which).

About this clonotype itself: One base away lies a much larger clone, so this may be a sequencing read error. The V and J genes are TRBV29-1 and TRBJ2-7; the match to TRBD1 covers 8 bases. This CDR3 is built from 13 residues. Germline values: CDR1 SQVTM, CDR2 ANQGSEA. V dropped 7 bases and J dropped 4; count of bases not matched to a gene: 9. For the CDR3, the DNA is TGCAGCGCCTTCCGGACAGGGTCATACGAGCAGTACTTC. Amino acid sequence: CSAFRTGSYEQYF.

At least ten counts were recorded for this clonotype. The rearrangement uses TRBV6-4 and TRBJ1-3; D is uncertain. This CDR3 has 14 amino acids. V was cut by 4 bases and J by 0 bases, with 7 bases left in between. The germline CDR1 and CDR2 sequences are MRHNA and SNTAGT. Here the CDR3 reads CASSGKASGNTIYF. Written as DNA, the CDR3 is TGTGCCAGCAGTGGAAAGGCCTCTGGAAACACCATATATTTT.

This clonotype occurred many times. This chain uses TRBV20-1 with TRBJ2-1; TRBD2 matches at 8 bases. Trimming took 4 bases from V and 7 from J; bases not matched to a gene: 6. The CDR3 has 13 residues. Germline CDR1 is DFQATT and CDR2 is SNEGSKA (reference sequence). The CDR3 coding sequence is TGCAGTGCTAATTCTGGCGGGAGGAATGAGCAGTTCTTC. It specifies CSANSGGRNEQFF.

This clonotype was seen a few times. This chain uses TRBV19 with TRBJ2-1; possibly TRBD2 for D (6 bases). Germline V gene lookup returns CDR1 LNHDA and CDR2 SQIVND (reference sequence). The V end lost 4 bases, the J end lost 8 bases, and 9 bases lay between the germline ends. The CDR3 runs to 12 residues. CDR3 loop: CASSTTRHEQFF. The CDR3 nucleotides read TGTGCCAGTAGTACGACTAGACATGAGCAGTTCTTC.

This clonotype was seen at least ten times. The chain couples TRBV29-1 to TRBJ2-1, with TRBD1 matching over 8 bases. The V gene's germline CDR1 is SQVTM and CDR2 ANQGSEA. V was clipped by 1 base and J by 9 bases; unmatched bases: 5. CDR3 length equals 13 residues. CDR3 loop: CSVEGQGATEQFF. DNA for the CDR3: TGCAGCGTTGAAGGGCAGGGGGCAACTGAGCAGTTCTTC.

A note on this clonotype: A much larger clone lies one base from this, so it may be a read error. The chain joins TRBV7-9 to TRBJ2-1; D call uncertain. The germline CDR1 and CDR2 sequences are SEHNR and FQNEAQ (reference sequence). The V and J ends lost 7 bases and 10 bases respectively, with 11 bases between them. This CDR3 has 11 amino acids. CDR3 coding DNA: TGTGCCAGCACCCTCAGACTGGAGCAGTTCTTC. Residues: CASTLRLEQFF.

This clonotype was seen ten or more times. The chain couples TRBV27 to TRBJ2-1; TRBD2 might be the D (6 bases). The germline gives CDR1 MNHEY, CDR2 SMNVEV (reference sequence). Trimming removed 4 bases at V and 0 bases at J, with 16 bases between. CDR3 length: 17 amino acids. CDR3 protein: CASSSRLVPGSYNEQFF. CDR3 nucleotides: TGTGCCAGCAGTTCGCGACTAGTCCCGGGCTCCTACAATGAGCAGTTCTTC.

This clonotype has a count of ten or more. The V gene is TRBV15, the J gene TRBJ2-7; D is unresolved. Germline V lookup: CDR1 LNHNV, CDR2 YYDKDF (reference sequence). The length of the CDR3 is 14 residues. V lost 3 bases, J lost 0 bases, and 9 bases lay in between. The CDR3 DNA follows: TGTGCCACCAGCAGGGGTGGGAACTCCTACGAGCAGTACTTC. Translating it yields CATSRGGNSYEQYF.

In its sample, this clonotype was seen many times. The chain has TRBV20-1 and TRBJ2-1, with unresolved D. This CDR3 has 11 residues. V dropped 0 bases and J dropped 5 bases, with 2 bases sitting between them. CDR1 and CDR2 from the germline V gene are DFQATT and SNEGSKA (reference sequence). In nucleotides, the CDR3 is TGCAGTGCTAGAGACCACAATGAGCAGTTCTTC. It translates to CSARDHNEQFF.

This clonotype has a count of ten or more. This sequence joins TRBV6-1 and TRBJ2-3; perhaps TRBD2 as D (6 bases). Germline V gene data show CDR1 as MNHNS and CDR2 as SASEGT. This CDR3 spans 14 amino acids. V lost 5 bases and J lost 0, with 9 bases in between. CDR3 sequence (DNA): TGTGCCAGCAGTCTGCGGGGTAGCACAGATACGCAGTATTTT. This encodes CASSLRGSTDTQYF.

This clonotype turned up a few times. The chain uses TRBV4-3 and TRBJ2-3, with D maybe TRBD1 (6 bases). Germline V gives CDR1 LGHNA, CDR2 YSLEER. This CDR3 has 16 amino acids. Deletions cut 0 bases from V and 3 bases from J, with 13 bases between. Here the CDR3 reads CASSQDRRGTTDTQYF. The CDR3 DNA reads as TGCGCCAGCAGCCAAGATCGTAGAGGGACAACAGATACGCAGTATTTT.

This clonotype was detected only once. The chain employs TRBV4-3 and TRBJ2-7; D is ambiguous. V gave up 0 bases and J gave up 2 bases, with 11 bases separating them. Germline V gene lookup returns CDR1 LGHNA and CDR2 YSLEER. The CDR3 totals 15 residues. The CDR3 region has the DNA TGCGCCAGCAGCCAAGATTCCAAAGGGCCCTACGAGCAGTACTTC. Translation: CASSQDSKGPYEQYF.

This clonotype was seen repeatedly, ten times or more. The V call is TRBV29-1, the J call TRBJ2-1; D ambiguous. The V and J ends lost 4 bases and 7 bases respectively, with 14 bases between them. Looked up from germline, CDR1 is SQVTM and CDR2 is ANQGSEA. The CDR3 contains 13 residues. The CDR3 is CSVGRDGWNEQFF. CDR3 DNA sequence: TGCAGCGTTGGTAGGGATGGATGGAATGAGCAGTTCTTC.

This clonotype came up many times. The J gene is TRBJ2-3, the V gene TRBV6-6; 8 bases align to TRBD1. V was pared by 2 bases and J by 4 bases, with 5 bases of the junction left unmatched. Germline V CDR1 and CDR2: MNHNY, SVGAGI (reference sequence). The CDR3 covers 15 residues. The CDR3 protein is CASSYHRGSADTQYF. The CDR3, as DNA: TGTGCCAGCAGTTACCACAGGGGGTCCGCAGATACGCAGTATTTT.

This clonotype has at least ten counts. This sequence joins TRBV2 and TRBJ2-3; D remains unclear. V gave up 6 bases and J gave up 1 base, with 8 bases separating them. The CDR3 spans 13 residues. Germline CDR1 is SNHLY and CDR2 is FYNNEI. The CDR3 loop is CASSADGTDTQYF. The CDR3 DNA is TGTGCCAGCAGCGCCGACGGCACAGATACGCAGTATTTT.

This chain uses TRBV5-1 with TRBJ1-2, with 11 bases matching TRBD1. The CDR3 length is 15 residues. Germline lookup yields CDR1 SGHRS and CDR2 YFSETQ. With V trimmed by 4 bases and J by 4 bases, 6 bases remained unmatched. The CDR3 protein is CASSPGTGGLYGYTF. CDR3 bases: TGCGCCAGCAGCCCGGGGACAGGGGGACTCTATGGCTACACCTTC.

This clonotype has just a few counts. The chain employs TRBV4-1 and TRBJ2-1; D gene uncertain. The length of the CDR3 is 17 residues. CDR1 MGHRA and CDR2 YSYEKL come from the germline V gene. The V and J ends lost 3 bases and 4 bases respectively, with 19 bases between them. The CDR3 DNA follows: TGCGCCAGCAGCCAGGGCCTAGGCCGACCGCTTTACAATGAGCAGTTCTTC. This gives the protein CASSQGLGRPLYNEQFF.

This clonotype was recorded many times. This chain connects TRBV28 to TRBJ1-3; 7 nucleotides agree with TRBD1. CDR3 length: 15 amino acids. Germline V gene data show CDR1 as MDHEN and CDR2 as SYDVKM. After removal of 6 bases from V and 4 bases from J, the junction contained 9 bases not matched to a gene. The CDR3: CASRSDRVPGNTIYF. DNA for the CDR3: TGTGCCAGCAGATCAGACAGGGTACCCGGAAACACCATATATTTT.

With regard to this clonotype: Given a much more abundant clone one base away, this may be a read error. The V call is TRBV29-1, the J call TRBJ2-7; a possible D gene is TRBD1 (5 bases). There are 13 residues in the CDR3. Germline CDR1 reads SQVTM; CDR2 reads ANQGSEA. Here the CDR3 DNA reads TGCAGCGTTGAAGATCTCCAGGGCCACGAGCAGTGCTTC. The encoded protein is CSVEDLQGHEQCF.

This rearrangement joins TRBV5-8 to TRBJ1-4; 11 nucleotides line up with TRBD1. Per the germline V gene, CDR1 is SGHTS and CDR2 is YDEGEE. V trimming: 3 bases; J trimming: 1 base; junction bases outside the gene matches: 8. This CDR3 spans 18 amino acids. The CDR3 DNA follows: TGTGCCAGCAGCTACTCCGGACAGGGGGCATTAACTAATGAAAAACTGTTTTTT. It specifies CASSYSGQGALTNEKLFF.

This clonotype was picked up a small number of times. This chain connects TRBV11-3 to TRBJ1-3; maybe TRBD1 (5 bases). The germline V and J ends were trimmed by 2 bases and 0 bases, with 11 bases remaining between them. The CDR3 consists of 16 residues. Per germline, CDR1 SGHNT and CDR2 YENEEA. CDR3 nucleotides: TGTGCCAGCAGCTTAATAGGGGCCGTCTCTGGAAACACCATATATTTT. It translates to CASSLIGAVSGNTIYF.

The table lists this clonotype with many counts. V usage is TRBV28 and J usage is TRBJ1-1; D perhaps matches TRBD1 (6 bases). V gave up 3 bases and J gave up 4 bases, with 15 bases separating them. This CDR3 contains 15 residues. The germline CDR1 and CDR2 sequences are MDHEN and SYDVKM. CDR3 DNA sequence: TGTGCCAGCAGTTTGGGGGGGGCGCGCGGCACTGAAGCTTTCTTT. This sequence encodes CASSLGGARGTEAFF. The complete variable domain, with remaining parts taken from reference TRBV28 and TRBJ1-1, reads DVKVTQSSRYLVKRTGEKVFLECVQDMDHENMFWYRQDPGLGLRLIYFSYDVKMKEKGDIPEGYSVSREKKERFSLILESASTNQTSMYLCASSLGGARGTEAFFGQGTRLTVV.

This chain joins TRBV5-1 and TRBJ2-1; 9 positions match TRBD1. CDR3 length equals 15 residues. After removal of 6 bases from V and 6 bases from J, the junction contained 10 bases not matched to a gene. Per the germline V gene, CDR1 is SGHRS and CDR2 is YFSETQ. The CDR3 coding sequence is TGCGCCAGCAACCCGGACAGGGGCGCGTCCAATGAGCAGTTCTTC. Translating it yields CASNPDRGASNEQFF.

The chain combines TRBV5-1 with TRBJ1-1; TRBD1 is a possible D gene (6 bases). The CDR3 is 14 amino acids. Germline V CDR1 and CDR2: SGHRS, YFSETQ. Trimming cost V 4 bases and J 3 bases, with 13 bases left between them. The CDR3 DNA reads as TGCGCCAGCAGCCCGATTGAGGGGGACACTGAAGCTTTCTTT. This translates into CASSPIEGDTEAFF.